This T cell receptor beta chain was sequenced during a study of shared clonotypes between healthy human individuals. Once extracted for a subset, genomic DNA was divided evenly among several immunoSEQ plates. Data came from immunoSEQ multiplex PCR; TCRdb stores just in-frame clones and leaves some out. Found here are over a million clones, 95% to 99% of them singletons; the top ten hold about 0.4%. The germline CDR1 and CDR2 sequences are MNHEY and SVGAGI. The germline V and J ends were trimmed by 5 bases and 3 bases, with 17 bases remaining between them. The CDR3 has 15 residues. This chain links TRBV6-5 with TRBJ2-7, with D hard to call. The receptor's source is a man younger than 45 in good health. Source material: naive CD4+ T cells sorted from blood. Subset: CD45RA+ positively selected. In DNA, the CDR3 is TGTGCCAGCAGTGCTAACTCCCCCTCTAACTACGAGCAGTACTTC. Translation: CASSANSPSNYEQYF.